The 20 T cell receptor beta chains presented below share a single source sample, sequenced in a study of blood T cell repertoires in COVID-19. Measured with immunoSEQ multiplex PCR; TCRdb has only the in-frame clones, and not every one. Of around 72,000 clones in the sample, approximately 86% were seen once. The sequencing input was peripheral blood. The receptors stem from a man aged 45 to 65 with acute or convalescent COVID-19.

J is TRBJ1-4 and V is TRBV19; D ambiguous. V shed 6 bases and J shed 0 bases, with 8 bases lying between them. CDR3 length equals 14 residues. Germline CDR1 LNHDA, CDR2 SQIVND (reference sequence). CDR3 sequence reads: CASSIPPTNEKLFF. The CDR3 DNA sequence: TGTGCCAGTAGCATACCTCCAACTAATGAAAAACTGTTTTTT.

This chain joins TRBV27 and TRBJ1-6; no clear D gene. Germline V gene data show CDR1 as MNHEY and CDR2 as SMNVEV (reference sequence). Trimming removed 6 bases at V and 3 bases at J, with 9 bases between. The CDR3 is 14 residues long. CDR3 in amino acids: CASRAEYYNSPLHF. The CDR3 nucleotides read TGTGCCAGCAGGGCCGAATACTATAATTCACCCCTCCACTTT.

This clone was seen only once. This chain uses TRBV7-9 with TRBJ1-5, with 10 bases identical to TRBD1. Trimming removed 4 bases from V and 7 bases from J; junction bases left unmatched: 10. Germline CDR1 SEHNR, CDR2 FQNEAQ (reference sequence). CDR3 length equals 16 residues. CDR3 sequence (DNA): TGTGCCAGCAGCTCACCGGGACAGGGGATTTGGCAGCCCCAGCATTTT. Its protein is CASSSPGQGIWQPQHF.

The chain combines TRBV7-2 with TRBJ1-2; TRBD1 might be the D (5 bases). Germline V gene sequence: CDR1 SGHTA, CDR2 FQGNSA. The CDR3 runs 15 residues. V was cut by 3 bases and J by 6 bases, with 17 bases left in between. The CDR3 DNA sequence: TGTGCCAGCAGCTTCTGGTCGGCAGGGCACAATGGCTACACCTTC. Translation: CASSFWSAGHNGYTF.

The chain links TRBV28 to TRBJ2-4; tentatively, D is TRBD1 (5 bases). Trimming stripped 10 bases from V and 1 base from J, with 14 bases between. The CDR3 totals 14 residues. Germline assignment: CDR1 MDHEN and CDR2 SYDVKM. This CDR3 is CAICRPGAKNIQYF. CDR3 DNA: TGTGCCATCTGCAGGCCAGGGGCCAAAAACATTCAGTACTTC.

This clone has a single count. This rearrangement joins TRBV6-5 to TRBJ2-5; TRBD2 agrees at 9 bases. Germline-derived CDR1 and CDR2 are MNHEY and SVGAGI. CDR3 length equals 14 residues. The ends lost 10 bases at V and 5 bases at J; junction bases unmatched: 11. In DNA form, the CDR3 reads TGTGCCACCTTCGCTAGCGGGGCTCTGGAGACCCAGTACTTC. It is translated as CATFASGALETQYF.

This chain links TRBV5-5 with TRBJ1-1; 8 nucleotides line up with TRBD1. Germline assignment: CDR1 SGHKS and CDR2 YYEKEE (reference sequence). The J segment lost 3 bases and the V segment lost 5 bases, leaving 6 bases of the junction unmatched. The CDR3 runs 14 residues. CDR3 amino acids: CASRTYRGDTEAFF. The CDR3 coding sequence is TGTGCCAGCAGGACCTACAGGGGGGACACTGAAGCTTTCTTT.

The chain uses TRBV7-6 and TRBJ2-2; 8 nucleotides align to TRBD1. Germline-derived CDR1 and CDR2 are SGHVS and FNYEAQ. Trimming cost V 5 bases and J 2 bases; bases outside gene matches: 4. The CDR3 has 15 residues. CDR3 in amino acids: CASSVGQGNTGELFF. CDR3 bases: TGTGCCAGCAGCGTAGGACAGGGTAACACCGGGGAGCTGTTTTTT.

The chain recombines TRBV5-5 with TRBJ1-2; TRBD1 matches at 9 bases. Trimming at V came to 5 bases and at J to 3 bases, leaving 5 bases not matched to a gene. There are 14 residues in the CDR3. The germline V gene encodes CDR1 SGHKS and CDR2 YYEKEE (reference sequence). The CDR3 spells CASSWDRDDYGYTF. The DNA of the CDR3 is TGTGCCAGCAGTTGGGACAGGGATGACTATGGCTACACCTTC.

The CDR3 loop is CASSLGTGPYEQYF. CDR3 sequence (DNA): TGTGCCAGCAGCCTAGGGACAGGACCCTACGAGCAGTACTTC. The rearrangement links TRBV11-2 to TRBJ2-7; TRBD1 matches at 8 bases. The CDR3 totals 14 residues. Germline CDR1 and CDR2: SGHAT and FQNNGV. V shed 5 bases and J 2 bases; nucleotides not matched to a gene: 5.

This chain links TRBV1 with TRBJ2-5; the table gives TRBD1 as D, unverified against the DNA. TRBV1 is deemed a pseudogene. This CDR3 spans 12 amino acids. CDR3 sequence reads: CTSSQAQETQYF. The CDR3 coding sequence is TGCACCAGCAGCCAAGCACAAGAGACCCAGTACTTC.

This sequence joins TRBV5-8 and TRBJ1-5; D gene uncertain. Trimming left V 1 base short and J 4 bases short, with 6 bases between. This CDR3 is built from 13 residues. Per the germline V gene, CDR1 is SGHTS and CDR2 is YDEGEE. CDR3 residues: CASSLIQNQPQHF. The CDR3 nucleotides read TGTGCCAGCAGCTTGATACAGAATCAGCCCCAGCATTTT.

The chain joins TRBV7-2 to TRBJ2-2, with a tentative D call TRBD1 (5 bases). The CDR3 is 15 residues long. Trimming pared 1 base from V and 7 bases from J, leaving 13 bases between. Germline V gene lookup returns CDR1 SGHTA and CDR2 FQGNSA. The CDR3 DNA sequence: TGTGCCAGCAGCTTAGGTTCAGGGTTTTACGGGGAGCTGTTTTTT. Translating gives CASSLGSGFYGELFF.

The V call is TRBV18, the J call TRBJ1-5, with D possibly TRBD1 on 5 matching bases. The CDR3 covers 14 residues. V lost 2 bases and J lost 5, with 10 bases in between. Germline-derived CDR1 and CDR2 are KGHSH and LQKENI. The CDR3 here is CASSPREGDQPQHF. The CDR3 region has the DNA TGTGCCAGCTCACCAAGGGAAGGGGATCAGCCCCAGCATTTT.

V gene TRBV5-1 combines with J gene TRBJ2-1, with TRBD2 identical over 11 bases. Looked up from germline, CDR1 is SGHRS and CDR2 is YFSETQ. The ends lost 4 bases at V and 5 bases at J; junction bases unmatched: 5. This CDR3 comprises 15 residues. This CDR3 is CASSPLTSGDNEQFF. CDR3 nucleotides: TGCGCCAGCAGCCCGCTGACTAGCGGGGACAATGAGCAGTTCTTC. The entire variable domain, with the rest obtained from reference TRBV5-1 and TRBJ2-1, is as follows: KAGVTQTPRYLIKTRGQQVTLSCSPISGHRSVSWYQQTPGQGLQFLFEYFSETQRNKGNFPGRFSGRQFSNSRSEMNVSTLELGDSALYLCASSPLTSGDNEQFFGPGTRLTVL.

CDR3 loop: CASSLRLGGNTDTQYF. DNA of the CDR3: TGTGCCAGCAGCCTCCGACTAGGTGGTAACACAGATACGCAGTATTTT. The chain is built from TRBV7-2 and TRBJ2-3; weak D call: TRBD2 (6 bases). Germline V lookup: CDR1 SGHTA, CDR2 FQGNSA. The length of the CDR3 is 16 residues. The V end lost 5 bases, the J end lost 2 bases, and 17 bases lay between the germline ends. Complete variable domain (other parts from reference TRBV7-2 and TRBJ2-3): GAGVSQSPSNKVTEKGKDVELRCDPISGHTALYWYRQSLGQGLEFLIYFQGNSAPDKSGLPSDRFSAERTGGSVSTLTIQRTQQEDSAVYLCASSLRLGGNTDTQYFGPGTRLTVL.

The rearrangement links TRBV6-5 to TRBJ1-5, with 7 bases that match TRBD1. CDR3 length equals 15 residues. The junction had 9 bases not matched to a gene; V was cut back by 5 bases and J by 5 bases. Germline V gene lookup returns CDR1 MNHEY and CDR2 SVGAGI. The CDR3 here is CASSRRQGIDQPQHF. In DNA, the CDR3 is TGTGCCAGCAGTCGGCGACAGGGAATCGATCAGCCCCAGCATTTT.

The gene calls are TRBV24-1 and TRBJ2-2; no definite D call. The germline gives CDR1 KGHDR, CDR2 SFDVKD. The CDR3 runs 14 residues. The V end lost 8 bases, the J end lost 0 bases, and 9 bases lay between the germline ends. The CDR3 coding sequence is TGTGCCACCAAAGACATCACGAACACCGGGGAGCTGTTTTTT. Its protein product is CATKDITNTGELFF.

This clone was picked up one time. The CDR3 sequence is CASSPRGGNSPLHF. CDR3 sequence (DNA): TGTGCCAGCAGCCCACGGGGAGGTAATTCACCCCTCCACTTT. The chain links TRBV9 to TRBJ1-6; D is uncertain. Trimming stripped 4 bases from V and 6 bases from J, with 11 bases between. The CDR3 totals 14 residues. CDR1 and CDR2 from the germline V gene are SGDLS and YYNGEE.

The rearrangement links TRBV7-9 to TRBJ1-6; D may be TRBD1 (6 bases). Trimming removed 5 bases at V and 10 bases at J, with 15 bases between. The CDR3 extends over 14 amino acids. CDR1 and CDR2 from the germline V gene are SEHNR and FQNEAQ (reference sequence). CDR3 loop: CASSAQTGSSPLHF. CDR3 DNA sequence: TGTGCCAGCAGCGCTCAGACAGGTTCGTCACCCCTCCACTTT. The full variable domain, in which reference TRBV7-9 and TRBJ1-6 provide the parts outside the CDR3, is DTGVSQNPRHKITKRGQNVTFRCDPISEHNRLYWYRQTLGQGPEFLTYFQNEAQLEKSRLLSDRFSAERPKGSFSTLEIQRTEQGDSAMYLCASSAQTGSSPLHFGNGTRLTVT.